Listed below are T cell receptor beta chains from one sample, sequenced in a study of shared clonotypes between healthy human individuals. The method was immunoSEQ multiplex PCR; TCRdb's version includes in-frame clones alone and lacks a portion of them. The data show roughly 1,100,000 clones, approximately 68% seen once. Material for sequencing was memory CD4+ T cells sorted from blood. The receptors here all came from a man aged 18 to 29 in good health. Both conserved end residues are part of each CDR3. Each record gives: clone size, J gene, V gene, D gene, CDR3 DNA, CDR3 protein. The D gene is left open where the match is weak. Size is omitted from some rows. Given values are once, few, many or a class for expanded clones.

size: .; J: TRBJ1-2; V: TRBV25-1; D: .; DNA: TGTGCCAGCAGTGAACAGGGGAGAGCGGATGGCTACACCTTC; CDR3: CASSEQGRADGYTF
size: .; J: TRBJ2-1; V: TRBV7-3; D: TRBD2; DNA: TGTGCCAGCAGTAGGAGACTAGCTCCCTCATCGGAGCAGTTCTTC; CDR3: CASSRRLAPSSEQFF
size: .; J: TRBJ2-7; V: TRBV6-6; D: .; DNA: TGTGCCAGCACCCTCGGGGGGCTGAGCTCCTACGAGCAGTACTTC; CDR3: CASTLGGLSSYEQYF
size: .; J: TRBJ2-3; V: TRBV6-4; D: TRBD2; DNA: TGTGCCAGCAGTGAGCGGGGGGTAACAGATACGCAGTATTTT; CDR3: CASSERGVTDTQYF
size: .; J: TRBJ1-1; V: TRBV19; D: .; DNA: TGTGCCAGTAGTATTTCCCCAGCCTTTGAAGCTTTCTTT; CDR3: CASSISPAFEAFF
size: few; J: TRBJ2-2; V: TRBV19; D: .; DNA: TGTGCCAGTAGTTTGGGACTTGGGGAGCTGTTTTTT; CDR3: CASSLGLGELFF
size: once; J: TRBJ2-5; V: TRBV2; D: .; DNA: TGTGCCAGCAGTGAAGCAGGCAGCGGAGGACAGACCCAGTACTTC; CDR3: CASSEAGSGGQTQYF
size: .; J: TRBJ2-3; V: TRBV9; D: .; DNA: TGTGCCAGCAGCGCGCGACGATCTAGCACAGATACGCAGTATTTT; CDR3: CASSARRSSTDTQYF
size: .; J: TRBJ1-3; V: TRBV7-2; D: .; DNA: TGTGCCAGCAGCCTTGGCATCGCCCCTGGAAACACCATATATTTT; CDR3: CASSLGIAPGNTIYF
size: .; J: TRBJ1-3; V: TRBV12-5; D: .; DNA: TGTGCTAGTGGCACAGGTAACTCTGGAAACACCATATATTTT; CDR3: CASGTGNSGNTIYF
size: few; J: TRBJ1-1; V: TRBV20-1; D: .; DNA: TGCAGTGCTAGCTTCGCTGAAGCTTTCTTT; CDR3: CSASFAEAFF
size: .; J: TRBJ2-5; V: TRBV2; D: .; DNA: TGTGCCAGCATAAAAGAACCAGGGGCAGGGACCCAGTACTTC; CDR3: CASIKEPGAGTQYF
size: .; J: TRBJ2-5; V: TRBV19; D: TRBD2; DNA: TGTGCCAGTAGTTCTCCACCGGGACTACTGGGGGAGACCCAGTACTTC; CDR3: CASSSPPGLLGETQYF
size: .; J: TRBJ1-1; V: TRBV6-5; D: TRBD1; DNA: TGTGCCACTAGGGGACAGGGGGCTTCTGAAGCTTTCTTT; CDR3: CATRGQGASEAFF
size: .; J: TRBJ1-6; V: TRBV27; D: .; DNA: TGTGCCAGCAGTTTTGTAGGCAGGGGTAAATCACCCCTCCACTTT; CDR3: CASSFVGRGKSPLHF
size: .; J: TRBJ1-2; V: TRBV6-5; D: TRBD1; DNA: TGTGCCAGCAGAGGGACAGGGACAGACTATGGCTACACCTTC; CDR3: CASRGTGTDYGYTF
size: once; J: TRBJ1-1; V: TRBV19; D: .; DNA: TGTGCCAGTAGGGATTCTCGAGGCACTGAAGCTTTCTTT; CDR3: CASRDSRGTEAFF
size: few; J: TRBJ2-6; V: TRBV19; D: TRBD1; DNA: TGTGCCAGTAGTAGGACAGGGGGTAGCTCTGGGGCCAACGTCCTGACTTTC; CDR3: CASSRTGGSSGANVLTF
size: .; J: TRBJ2-7; V: TRBV28; D: .; DNA: TGTGCCAGCGGCTTGGGGAGCTCCTACGAGCAGTACTTC; CDR3: CASGLGSSYEQYF
size: few; J: TRBJ2-3; V: TRBV10-2; D: TRBD2; DNA: TGCGCCAGCAGTGAGTTTCTAGCGGGAAGTCTTCACGACACAGATACGCAGTATTTT; CDR3: CASSEFLAGSLHDTDTQYF